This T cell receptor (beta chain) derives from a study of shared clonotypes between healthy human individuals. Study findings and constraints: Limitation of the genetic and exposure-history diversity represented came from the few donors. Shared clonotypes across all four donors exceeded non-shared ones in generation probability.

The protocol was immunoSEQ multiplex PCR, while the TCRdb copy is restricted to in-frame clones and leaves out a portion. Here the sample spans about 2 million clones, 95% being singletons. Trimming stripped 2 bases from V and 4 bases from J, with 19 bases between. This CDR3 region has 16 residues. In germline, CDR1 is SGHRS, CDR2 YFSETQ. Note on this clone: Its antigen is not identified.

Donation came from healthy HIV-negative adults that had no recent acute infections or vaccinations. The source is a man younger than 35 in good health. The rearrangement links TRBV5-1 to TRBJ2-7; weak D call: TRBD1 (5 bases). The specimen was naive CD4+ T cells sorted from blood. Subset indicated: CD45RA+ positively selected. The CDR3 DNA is TGCGCCAGCAGCTTAAACAGGTACTCCGAACCGTACGAGCAGTACTTC. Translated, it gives CASSLNRYSEPYEQYF.